One sample yielded the 21 T cell receptor beta chains listed below, sequenced in a study of cytomegalovirus exposure and HLA in healthy donors. A multiplex PCR was run with 60 Vbeta primers and 13 Jbeta primers. TCRdb keeps only in-frame clones here, not all; method: immunoSEQ multiplex PCR. The sample records more than 80,000 clones, 60% to 85% being singletons. Material: PBMCs. The receptors were sampled from a male donor in good health and CMV-seropositive.

The rearrangement joins TRBV10-2 to TRBJ2-1, with a weak D call TRBD2 (6 bases). CDR1 and CDR2 from the germline V gene are WSHSY and SAAADI. CDR3 length: 15 amino acids. V lost 3 bases to trimming and J lost 6 bases, with 15 bases between them. The chain's CDR3 is CASSDLGSGFNEQFF. The DNA for the CDR3 is TGCGCCAGCAGTGATCTCGGGAGCGGGTTCAATGAGCAGTTCTTC.

The chain joins TRBV28 to TRBJ2-3, with TRBD2 as a possible D gene (6 bases). V was trimmed by 0 bases and J by 6 bases, leaving 16 bases between them. The length of the CDR3 is 16 residues. Germline lookup yields CDR1 MDHEN and CDR2 SYDVKM. CDR3 DNA sequence: TGTGCCAGCAGTTTATGGAGGAGGGGTGGGATTGATACGCAGTATTTT. Its translation: CASSLWRRGGIDTQYF.

A few counts support this clone. This rearrangement joins TRBV4-1 to TRBJ2-7; D not certain. V was pared by 0 bases and J by 2 bases, with 11 bases between. This CDR3 comprises 15 residues. Germline assignment: CDR1 MGHRA and CDR2 YSYEKL. The CDR3 DNA follows: TGCGCCAGCAGCCAAGAAACGCCGGCGGCCTACGAGCAGTACTTC. It specifies CASSQETPAAYEQYF.

The V and J genes are TRBV6-1 and TRBJ2-3, with D perhaps TRBD2 (7 bases). This CDR3 comprises 14 residues. V was pared by 7 bases and J by 2 bases, with 13 bases between. From germline, CDR1 is MNHNS and CDR2 SASEGT. CDR3 DNA sequence: TGTGCCAGCAAGGGGGGGTTCTACACAGATACGCAGTATTTT. This encodes CASKGGFYTDTQYF.

The chain uses TRBV18 and TRBJ2-6, with D unresolved. The germline V gene encodes CDR1 KGHSH and CDR2 LQKENI. This CDR3 comprises 13 residues. V was cut by 3 bases and J by 6 bases, with 6 bases left in between. The CDR3 protein is CASSPPSANVLTF. The DNA of the CDR3 is TGTGCCAGCTCACCCCCTTCGGCCAACGTCCTGACTTTC.

The V gene is TRBV30, the J gene TRBJ1-5; the match to TRBD1 covers 8 bases. Germline CDR1 and CDR2: GTSNPN and SVGIG (reference sequence). The CDR3 is made up of 14 amino acids. V lost 3 bases to trimming and J lost 7 bases; unmatched junction nucleotides: 8. The CDR3 reads CAWSAGGLRQPQHF. CDR3 bases: TGTGCCTGGAGCGCAGGGGGCTTGAGGCAGCCCCAGCATTTT. The full variable domain, its missing parts supplied by reference TRBV30 and TRBJ1-5, is SQTIHQWPATLVQPVGSPLSLECTVEGTSNPNLYWYRQAAGRGLQLLFYSVGIGQISSEVPQNLSASRPQDRQFILSSKKLLLSDSGFYLCAWSAGGLRQPQHFGDGTRLSIL.

This clone is a singleton in its sample. The chain couples TRBV6-5 to TRBJ2-3; D possibly corresponds to TRBD2 (5 bases). The germline CDR1 and CDR2 sequences are MNHEY and SVGAGI. V lost 5 bases to trimming and J lost 6 bases, with 12 bases between them. The CDR3 spans 13 residues. CDR3 nucleotides: TGTGCCAGCAGTCCACAGCGAGGGGATACGCAGTATTTT. It translates to CASSPQRGDTQYF.

The V and J genes are TRBV5-4 and TRBJ2-6; tentatively, D is TRBD1 (6 bases). The CDR3 runs 15 residues. V shed 3 bases and J shed 0 bases, with 7 bases lying between them. Germline V gene sequence: CDR1 SGHNT, CDR2 YYREEE (reference sequence). For the CDR3, the DNA is TGTGCCAGCAGCTGGACAGACTCTGGGGCCAACGTCCTGACTTTC. It yields the protein CASSWTDSGANVLTF. The variable domain in full, completed from reference TRBV5-4 and TRBJ2-6, reads ETGVTQSPTHLIKTRGQQVTLRCSSQSGHNTVSWYQQALGQGPQFIFQYYREEENGRGNFPPRFSGLQFPNYSSELNVNALELDDSALYLCASSWTDSGANVLTFGAGSRLTVL.

This rearrangement joins TRBV11-2 to TRBJ2-7, with a possible D match to TRBD2 (5 bases). The V gene lost 6 bases and the J gene lost 2 bases, with 11 bases spanning the gap. Germline loops: CDR1 SGHAT, CDR2 FQNNGV. This CDR3 spans 13 amino acids. The CDR3 reads CASSVSSAYEQYF. In DNA, the CDR3 is TGTGCCAGCAGTGTGAGTAGCGCCTACGAGCAGTACTTC.

J is TRBJ1-5 and V is TRBV6-1; no reliable D call. Germline V gene sequence: CDR1 MNHNS, CDR2 SASEGT. V was trimmed by 1 base and J by 7 bases, leaving 14 bases between them. The CDR3 is 15 amino acids. Here the CDR3 reads CASSEGQVRSQPQHF. CDR3 DNA sequence: TGTGCCAGCAGTGAAGGGCAGGTTCGAAGCCAGCCCCAGCATTTT.

V and J are TRBV6-5 and TRBJ2-7; 10 bases map to TRBD1. CDR1 and CDR2 (germline): MNHEY, SVGAGI. The CDR3 loop spans 15 amino acids. V trimming: 7 bases; J trimming: 4 bases; junction bases outside the gene matches: 10. CDR3 sequence: CASKGLRDRGYEQYF. CDR3 DNA: TGTGCCAGCAAGGGGCTGCGGGACAGGGGTTACGAGCAGTACTTC.

The chain links TRBV4-3 to TRBJ1-1, with 8 bases lining up with TRBD1. Trimming removed 0 bases from V and 0 bases from J; junction bases left unmatched: 3. The CDR3 extends over 16 amino acids. From germline, CDR1 is LGHNA and CDR2 YSLEER. CDR3 DNA sequence: TGCGCCAGCAGCCAAGAGTCGACAGGGGTGAACACTGAAGCTTTCTTT. Protein sequence: CASSQESTGVNTEAFF.

This chain uses TRBV6-5 with TRBJ1-3; TRBD1 matches 7 bases. The CDR3 contains 14 residues. Trimming removed 6 bases from V and 2 bases from J; junction bases left unmatched: 4. Germline lookup yields CDR1 MNHEY and CDR2 SVGAGI. The chain's CDR3 is CASREDRAGNTIYF. CDR3 nucleotide sequence: TGTGCCAGCAGGGAAGACAGGGCTGGAAACACCATATATTTT.

The sample holds a few counts of this clone. This chain joins TRBV19 and TRBJ1-5; no firm D call. V dropped 3 bases and J dropped 2 bases, with 17 bases sitting between them. The germline V gene encodes CDR1 LNHDA and CDR2 SQIVND (reference sequence). The CDR3 contains 17 residues. CDR3 sequence (DNA): TGTGCCAGTAGTATTCCCCTGCGGGGTAATCGCAATCAGCCCCAGCATTTT. Its protein is CASSIPLRGNRNQPQHF.

This clone was detected only a few times. This chain links TRBV4-3 with TRBJ1-1; the D is unclear. Germline loops: CDR1 LGHNA, CDR2 YSLEER. The length of the CDR3 is 14 residues. Trimming shortened V by 1 base and J by 2 bases, and 8 bases separated the two germline ends. The DNA for the CDR3 is TGCGCCAGCAGCCAAGCAGGCTTAAACACTGAAGCTTTCTTT. Amino acids: CASSQAGLNTEAFF.

The chain employs TRBV7-9 and TRBJ2-1; TRBD2 might be the D (5 bases). Germline V lookup: CDR1 SEHNR, CDR2 FQNEAQ (reference sequence). This CDR3 has 12 residues. Trimming took 3 bases from V and 12 from J, leaving 12 bases between them. The CDR3: CASSFRLAVQFF. CDR3 coding DNA: TGTGCCAGCAGCTTTCGTCTAGCAGTGCAGTTCTTC.

The CDR3 DNA is TGTGCCAGCAGTGGGCAGGGAAGGCAGCCCCAGCATTTT. Residues: CASSGQGRQPQHF. This sequence joins TRBV6-6 and TRBJ1-5, with D possibly TRBD1 on 5 matching bases. With 5 bases removed from V and 7 bases from J, the gap between germline ends came to 12 bases. This CDR3 contains 13 residues. Germline-derived CDR1 and CDR2 are MNHNY and SVGAGI (reference sequence).

By proportion, this clone is medium-sized. The genes are TRBV4-1 and TRBJ2-3; tentatively, D is TRBD2 (6 bases). Germline values: CDR1 MGHRA, CDR2 YSYEKL. V was cut by 2 bases and J by 0 bases, with 9 bases left in between. This CDR3 contains 15 residues. The CDR3 sequence is CASSQFSGSTDTQYF. The CDR3 nucleotides read TGCGCCAGCAGCCAATTTAGCGGTAGCACAGATACGCAGTATTTT.

V and J are TRBV5-6 and TRBJ2-2, with 7 nucleotides matching TRBD1. Germline V gene sequence: CDR1 SGHDT, CDR2 YYEEEE. The CDR3 has 14 amino acids. V shed 4 bases, J shed 4 bases, and the junction held 4 bases outside the gene matches. CDR3 region: CASSTGASTGELFF. The CDR3 bases are TGTGCCAGCAGCACAGGGGCGTCCACCGGGGAGCTGTTTTTT.

The rearrangement uses TRBV2 and TRBJ2-1, with D possibly being TRBD2 (6 bases). V was trimmed by 8 bases and J by 0 bases, leaving 11 bases between them. CDR3 length: 14 amino acids. Germline CDR1 is SNHLY and CDR2 is FYNNEI. The DNA for the CDR3 is TGTGCCAGCGCGCGGGAAGGCTCCTACAATGAGCAGTTCTTC. The encoded protein is CASAREGSYNEQFF.

The chain is built from TRBV19 and TRBJ2-7; TRBD1 matches at 7 bases. The CDR3 runs to 13 residues. Germline V gene sequence: CDR1 LNHDA, CDR2 SQIVND (reference sequence). The V gene end was trimmed by 5 bases and the J gene end by 6 bases; junction bases not matched to a gene: 7. The CDR3 sequence is CASSAGQVVEQYF. The CDR3 DNA reads TGTGCCAGTAGTGCCGGACAGGTCGTCGAGCAGTACTTC.